The clone carrying this T cell receptor (beta chain) was seen many times. This entry belongs to a study of Graves' ophthalmopathy and Graves' hyperthyroidism. The sequenced template was RNA, covering the TCR beta CDR3 region. The first round was an RT-PCR with HTBI primers, and the second round was a multiplex PCR. TCRdb processed the multiplex PCR reads anew with MiXCR; each CDR3 protein has one entry. The repertoire consists of 500,000 to 800,000 distinct CDR3 sequences, with approximately 39% occurring once and the leading ten covering under 3.5%. The germline V gene encodes CDR1 DFQATT and CDR2 SNEGSKA (reference sequence). V gave up 5 bases and J gave up 1 base, with 12 bases separating them. The CDR3 has 13 amino acids.

The V call is TRBV20-1, the J call TRBJ2-7, with D possibly matching TRBD1 (6 bases). The source is an adult man with Graves' ophthalmopathy. Specimen: peripheral blood. The CDR3 here is CSARTDASYEQYF. DNA of the CDR3: TGCAGTGCTCGGACAGACGCGTCCTACGAGCAGTACTTC.